The clone carrying this T cell receptor beta chain occurred a few times. Antigen unknown. This specimen belongs to a study of shared clonotypes between healthy human individuals. Regarding the study as a whole: Limitation of the genetic and exposure-history diversity represented came from the few donors.

Every subset had its genomic DNA shared out evenly among several immunoSEQ plates. Profiled with immunoSEQ multiplex PCR; TCRdb holds only in-frame clones, not every one. This table holds around 500,000 clones, around three quarters found once. This CDR3 has 14 amino acids. V was cut by 3 bases and J by 1 base, with 9 bases left in between. Germline V gene sequence: CDR1 KGHSH, CDR2 LQKENI. This chain joins TRBV18 and TRBJ1-1; no definite D call. The sample taken for sequencing was PBMCs. The sequence derives from a woman in her forties in good health. Some clones in this sample may be carry-over from other donors' samples. The CDR3 DNA reads TGTGCCAGCTCACCTCCCGGGTCGAACACTGAAGCTTTCTTT. This codes for CASSPPGSNTEAFF.